This T cell receptor beta chain came from a study of Ad26.COV2.S vaccination and SARS-CoV-2 variants. Points from the study as a whole: A substantial breadth of spike-specific CD8+ and CD4+ T cell responses after vaccination has been reported. People who got the vaccine had more spike-specific TCR breadth than people who got placebo.

Sequenced by immunoSEQ multiplex PCR; TCRdb stores in-frame clones only, minus some. The sample lists 300,000 to 400,000 clones; 90% were seen once. Germline V gene sequence: CDR1 MNHNY, CDR2 SVGAGI (reference sequence). The length of the CDR3 is 11 residues. V shed 7 bases, J shed 10 bases, and the junction held 6 bases outside the gene matches. Treatment meaning: roughly 18 received Ad26.COV2.S at low or high dose, single or two shots; 5 received placebo; per-sample allocation not given. Day 63 after the first vaccine or placebo injection was the time point for sampling. Vaccine was an Ad26 vector expressing Wuhan-strain SARS-CoV-2 spike. Remarks on this clone: Its matching antigen is unknown.

The origin of this receptor is a person aged 18-65 years who received the Ad26.COV2.S COVID-19 vaccine or a placebo. The source was peripheral blood, collected in a trial of Ad26.COV2.S vaccine versus placebo. The rearrangement joins TRBV6-6 to TRBJ1-1; 7 positions agree with TRBD1. The chain's CDR3 is CASTTGQAAFF. In DNA, the CDR3 is TGTGCCAGCACCACAGGACAGGCAGCTTTCTTT.